This T cell receptor beta chain appears in the sequencing data of a study of T cell responses to AZD1222 COVID-19 vaccine. Sequenced by immunoSEQ multiplex PCR; TCRdb stores in-frame clones only, minus some. The data hold more than 150,000 clones, with around 90% observed a single time. Between the trimmed V and J ends, which lost 1 base and 1 base, there was a span of 7 bases. Germline CDR1 KGHSH, CDR2 LQKENI. This CDR3 comprises 15 residues. Whole-study findings and limits: Targeting of unmutated variant regions was reportedly seen in nearly half of spike-specific TCRs. When two AZD1222 doses had been given, Spike-specific TCR breadth and depth rose. Dominant CD4 TCR responses targeted spike regions 160-218 and 743-854.

In the case of this clone: What it binds is not known.

This TCR came from an adult who received the AZD1222 COVID-19 vaccine. The chain has TRBV18 and TRBJ2-2; perhaps TRBD1 as D (6 bases). The sample was peripheral blood, taken 28 days after the second AZD1222 dose. CDR3 nucleotide sequence: TGTGCCAGCTCACCACAGGGACAGAACACCGGGGAGCTGTTTTTT. Translating it yields CASSPQGQNTGELFF.